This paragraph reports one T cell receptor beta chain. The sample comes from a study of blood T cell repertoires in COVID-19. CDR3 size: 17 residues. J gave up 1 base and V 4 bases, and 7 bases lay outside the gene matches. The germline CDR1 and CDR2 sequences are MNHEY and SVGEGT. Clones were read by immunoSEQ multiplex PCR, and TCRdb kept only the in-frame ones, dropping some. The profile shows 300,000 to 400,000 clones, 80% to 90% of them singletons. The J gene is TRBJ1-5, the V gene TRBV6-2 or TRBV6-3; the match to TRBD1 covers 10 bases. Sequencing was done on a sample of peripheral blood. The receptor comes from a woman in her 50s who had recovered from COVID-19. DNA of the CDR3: TGTGCCAGCAGTTCGACAGGGGGCGGGATGAGCAATCAGCCCCAGCATTTT. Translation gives CASSSTGGGMSNQPQHF.